These T cell receptor beta chains were read from a single sample in a study of blood T cell repertoires in COVID-19. TCRdb's table, derived via immunoSEQ multiplex PCR, lists solely in-frame clones and lacks some. The sample lists 120,000 to 150,000 clones, about 80% occurring once. Input material: PBMCs or T cells enriched from blood (not recorded which). The receptors were gathered from a woman aged 18-35 years who had been exposed to COVID-19. Each CDR3 is given with its conserved first and last residue. The order of the fields is CDR3 length, V gene, J gene, CDR3 protein.

cdr3_length: 15; v_call: TRBV6-5; j_call: TRBJ2-7; cdr3_aa: CASSYSPGVSYEQYF
cdr3_length: 12; v_call: TRBV2; j_call: TRBJ1-2; cdr3_aa: CASRGQGYGYTF
cdr3_length: 15; v_call: TRBV27; j_call: TRBJ2-1; cdr3_aa: CASSVTGTDYNEQFF
cdr3_length: 13; v_call: TRBV7-8; j_call: TRBJ2-5; cdr3_aa: CASSSRQVETQYF
cdr3_length: 13; v_call: TRBV30; j_call: TRBJ1-1; cdr3_aa: CAWSHLGSTEAFF
cdr3_length: 15; v_call: TRBV5-8; j_call: TRBJ1-6; cdr3_aa: CASSLEPGVRSPLHF
cdr3_length: 17; v_call: TRBV5-3; j_call: TRBJ2-1; cdr3_aa: CARTDRRLAGGENEQFF
cdr3_length: 14; v_call: TRBV6-2/TRBV6-3; j_call: TRBJ2-1; cdr3_aa: CASSSIRLYNEQFF
cdr3_length: 10; v_call: TRBV20-1; j_call: TRBJ1-2; cdr3_aa: CSAPDSLDTF
cdr3_length: 16; v_call: TRBV19; j_call: TRBJ1-5; cdr3_aa: CASSIEAGGSNQPQHF
cdr3_length: 15; v_call: TRBV11-3; j_call: TRBJ2-5; cdr3_aa: CASSRPGEGRETQYF
cdr3_length: 18; v_call: TRBV5-5; j_call: TRBJ1-5; cdr3_aa: CASSPRDRGLYSNQPQHF
cdr3_length: 14; v_call: TRBV5-1; j_call: TRBJ2-2; cdr3_aa: CASSSIVAAGELFF
cdr3_length: 15; v_call: TRBV16; j_call: TRBJ1-1; cdr3_aa: CASSLNRGLNTEAFF
cdr3_length: 14; v_call: TRBV6-2/TRBV6-3; j_call: TRBJ1-6; cdr3_aa: CASSRTGGNSPLHF
cdr3_length: 14; v_call: TRBV7-2; j_call: TRBJ1-5; cdr3_aa: CASSLNQGAQPQHF
cdr3_length: 12; v_call: TRBV30; j_call: TRBJ1-4; cdr3_aa: CAWSPGTEKLFF
cdr3_length: 13; v_call: TRBV6-5; j_call: TRBJ2-7; cdr3_aa: CASKIAGGYEQYF
cdr3_length: 16; v_call: TRBV19; j_call: TRBJ1-4; cdr3_aa: CASSIIPAGQGQKLFF
cdr3_length: 14; v_call: TRBV7-9; j_call: TRBJ2-1; cdr3_aa: CASSLGQGEDEQFF
cdr3_length: 14; v_call: TRBV2; j_call: TRBJ1-4; cdr3_aa: CASSDARVREKLFF
cdr3_length: 13; v_call: TRBV27; j_call: TRBJ1-2; cdr3_aa: CASSSAGGWGYTF
cdr3_length: 12; v_call: TRBV15; j_call: TRBJ1-1; cdr3_aa: CATSLGQGIAFF
cdr3_length: 16; v_call: TRBV21-1; j_call: TRBJ1-5; cdr3_aa: CASSKDQGSGNQPQHF
cdr3_length: 14; v_call: TRBV30; j_call: TRBJ1-2; cdr3_aa: CAWGAWRGFYGYTF
cdr3_length: 16; v_call: TRBV7-9; j_call: TRBJ1-4; cdr3_aa: CASSLTAQGTNEKLFF
cdr3_length: 16; v_call: TRBV7-2; j_call: TRBJ1-6; cdr3_aa: CASSSRRSSYNSPLHF
cdr3_length: 18; v_call: TRBV5-1; j_call: TRBJ1-2; cdr3_aa: CASSYYTGGIIANYGYTF
cdr3_length: 14; v_call: TRBV18; j_call: TRBJ1-4; cdr3_aa: CASSRLEGAEKLFF
cdr3_length: 13; v_call: TRBV2; j_call: TRBJ2-1; cdr3_aa: CASSVIPRNEQFF
cdr3_length: 16; v_call: TRBV11-2; j_call: TRBJ2-2; cdr3_aa: CASSDRQGPNTGELFF
cdr3_length: 14; v_call: TRBV27; j_call: TRBJ2-1; cdr3_aa: CASRTELAPGREFF
cdr3_length: 13; v_call: TRBV7-9; j_call: TRBJ2-3; cdr3_aa: CASSPTSTDTQYF
cdr3_length: 15; v_call: TRBV4-2; j_call: TRBJ1-1; cdr3_aa: CASTPAGRGRAGAFF
cdr3_length: 15; v_call: TRBV5-1; j_call: TRBJ1-5; cdr3_aa: CASSVDLGGGQPQHF
cdr3_length: 16; v_call: TRBV7-9; j_call: TRBJ1-2; cdr3_aa: CASSLPDSISNYGYTF
cdr3_length: 15; v_call: TRBV28; j_call: TRBJ1-2; cdr3_aa: CASSPLGGGHYGYTF
cdr3_length: 15; v_call: TRBV28; j_call: TRBJ2-7; cdr3_aa: CASSLAAGGSYEQYF
cdr3_length: 13; v_call: TRBV29-1; j_call: TRBJ1-1; cdr3_aa: CSVVAGDNLEAFF
cdr3_length: 16; v_call: TRBV25-1; j_call: TRBJ2-7; cdr3_aa: CASSVGTGVSDYEQYF